The source of this T cell receptor (beta chain) is a study of early T cells in non-severe SARS-CoV-2 infection. This clonotype was seen at least ten times. Researchers attached unique molecular identifiers to individual cDNA molecules. Each CDR3 protein is one row after TCRdb ran MiXCR on the 5' RACE reads. The profile shows approximately 26,000 distinct CDR3 sequences, around 4.5% of them singletons. The germline gives CDR1 SGHTA, CDR2 FQGNSA. V lost 2 bases, J lost 1 base, and 6 bases lay in between. The CDR3 extends over 15 amino acids. This rearrangement joins TRBV7-2 to TRBJ2-6; D unresolved. The source material was whole blood. The TCR originated in an adult who was a healthcare worker with PCR-confirmed SARS-CoV-2 infection or an uninfected control (not recorded which). This CDR3 is CASSLLFSGANVLTF. The CDR3 DNA reads TGTGCCAGCAGCTTACTCTTTTCTGGGGCCAACGTCCTGACTTTC.